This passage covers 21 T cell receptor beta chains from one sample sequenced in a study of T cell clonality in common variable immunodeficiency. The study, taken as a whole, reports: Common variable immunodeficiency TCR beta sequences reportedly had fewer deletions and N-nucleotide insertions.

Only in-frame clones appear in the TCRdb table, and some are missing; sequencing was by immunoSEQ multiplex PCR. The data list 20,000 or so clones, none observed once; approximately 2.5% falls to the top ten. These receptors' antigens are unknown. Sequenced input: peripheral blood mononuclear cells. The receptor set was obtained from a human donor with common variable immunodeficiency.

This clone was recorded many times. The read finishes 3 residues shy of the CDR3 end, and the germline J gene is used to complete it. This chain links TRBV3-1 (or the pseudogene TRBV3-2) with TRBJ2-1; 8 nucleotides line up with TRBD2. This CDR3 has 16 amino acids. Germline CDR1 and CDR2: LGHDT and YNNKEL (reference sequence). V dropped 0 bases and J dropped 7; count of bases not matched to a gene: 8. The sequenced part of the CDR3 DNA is TGTGCCAGCAGCCAAGACGGCCTAACGGGGGGGAATGAG. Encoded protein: CASSQDGLTGGNE. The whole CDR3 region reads CASSQDGLTGGNEQFF.

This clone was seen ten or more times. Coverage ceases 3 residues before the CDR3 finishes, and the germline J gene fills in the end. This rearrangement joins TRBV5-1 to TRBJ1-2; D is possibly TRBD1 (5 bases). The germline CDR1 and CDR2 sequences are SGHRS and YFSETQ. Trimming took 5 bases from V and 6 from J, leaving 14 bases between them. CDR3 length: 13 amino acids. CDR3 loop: CASRSEGADGYTF. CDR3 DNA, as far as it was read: TGCGCCAGCAGATCTGAAGGGGCCGATGGC.

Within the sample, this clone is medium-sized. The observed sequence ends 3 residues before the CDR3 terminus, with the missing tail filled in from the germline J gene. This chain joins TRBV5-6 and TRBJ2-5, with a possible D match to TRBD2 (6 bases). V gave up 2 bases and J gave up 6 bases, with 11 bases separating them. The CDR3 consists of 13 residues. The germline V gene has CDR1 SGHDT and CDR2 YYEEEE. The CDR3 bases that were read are TGTGCCAGCAGCTTCGGAGGGGTAAAGACC. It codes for CASSFGGVKT. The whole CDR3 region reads CASSFGGVKTQYF.

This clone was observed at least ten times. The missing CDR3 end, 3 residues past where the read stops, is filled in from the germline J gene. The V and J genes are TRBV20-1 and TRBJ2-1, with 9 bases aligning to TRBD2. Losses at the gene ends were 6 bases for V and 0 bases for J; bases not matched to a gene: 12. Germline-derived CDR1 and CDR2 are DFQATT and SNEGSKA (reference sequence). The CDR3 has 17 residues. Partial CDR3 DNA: TGCAGTGCACCAGGGTACGGTAGCGGGAGCTCCTACAATGAG. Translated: CSAPGYGSGSSYNE. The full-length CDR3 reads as CSAPGYGSGSSYNEQFF.

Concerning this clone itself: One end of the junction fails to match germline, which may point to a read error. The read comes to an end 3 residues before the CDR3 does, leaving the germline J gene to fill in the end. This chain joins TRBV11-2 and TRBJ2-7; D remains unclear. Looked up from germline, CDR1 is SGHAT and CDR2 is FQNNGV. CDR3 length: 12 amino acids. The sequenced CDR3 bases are TGTGCCAGCAGCGTAGAAAGAGGCGAG. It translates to CASSVERGE. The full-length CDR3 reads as CASSVERGEQYF.

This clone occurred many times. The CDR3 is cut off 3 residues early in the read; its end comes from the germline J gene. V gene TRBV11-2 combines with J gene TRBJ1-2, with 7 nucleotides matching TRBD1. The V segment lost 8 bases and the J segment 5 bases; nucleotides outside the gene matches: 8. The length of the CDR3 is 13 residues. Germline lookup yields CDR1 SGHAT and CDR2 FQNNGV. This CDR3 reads CASLRTGDYGYTF. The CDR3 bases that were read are TGTGCCAGCCTTCGGACAGGAGATTATGGC.

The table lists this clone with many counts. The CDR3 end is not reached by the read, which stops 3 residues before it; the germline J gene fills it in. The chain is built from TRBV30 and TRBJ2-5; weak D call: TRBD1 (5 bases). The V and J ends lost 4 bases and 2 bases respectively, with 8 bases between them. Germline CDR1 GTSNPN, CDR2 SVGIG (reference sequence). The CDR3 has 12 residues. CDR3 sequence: CAWTKGQETQYF. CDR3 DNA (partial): TGTGCCTGGACTAAGGGGCAAGAGACC.

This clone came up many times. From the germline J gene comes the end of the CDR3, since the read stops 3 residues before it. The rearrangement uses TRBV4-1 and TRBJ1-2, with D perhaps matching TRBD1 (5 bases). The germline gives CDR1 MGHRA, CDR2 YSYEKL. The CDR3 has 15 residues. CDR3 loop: CASSQGQQTMRGYTF. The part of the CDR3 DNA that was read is TGCGCCAGCAGCCAAGGACAGCAAACTATGAGGGGC.

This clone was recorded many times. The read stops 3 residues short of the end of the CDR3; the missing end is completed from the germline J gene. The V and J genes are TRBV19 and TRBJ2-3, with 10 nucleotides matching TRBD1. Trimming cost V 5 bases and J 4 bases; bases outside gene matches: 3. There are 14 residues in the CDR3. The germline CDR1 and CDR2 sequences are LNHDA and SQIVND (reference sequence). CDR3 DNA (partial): TGTGCCAGTAGTGCGACAGGGGGCGCAGATACG. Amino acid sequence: CASSATGGADT. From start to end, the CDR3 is CASSATGGADTQYF.

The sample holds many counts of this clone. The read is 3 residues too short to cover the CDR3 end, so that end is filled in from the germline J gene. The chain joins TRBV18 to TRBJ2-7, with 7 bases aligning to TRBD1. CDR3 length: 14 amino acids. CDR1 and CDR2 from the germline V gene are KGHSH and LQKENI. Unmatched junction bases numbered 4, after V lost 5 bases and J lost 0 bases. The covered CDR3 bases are TGTGCCAGCTCATCACAGGGGAGCTCCTACGAG. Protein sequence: CASSSQGSSYE. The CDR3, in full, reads CASSSQGSSYEQYF. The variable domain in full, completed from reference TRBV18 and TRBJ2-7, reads NAGVMQNPRHLVRRRGQEARLRCSPMKGHSHVYWYRQLPEEGLKFMVYLQKENIIDESGMPKERFSAEFPKEGPSILRIQQVVRGDSAAYFCASSSQGSSYEQYFGPGTRLTVT.

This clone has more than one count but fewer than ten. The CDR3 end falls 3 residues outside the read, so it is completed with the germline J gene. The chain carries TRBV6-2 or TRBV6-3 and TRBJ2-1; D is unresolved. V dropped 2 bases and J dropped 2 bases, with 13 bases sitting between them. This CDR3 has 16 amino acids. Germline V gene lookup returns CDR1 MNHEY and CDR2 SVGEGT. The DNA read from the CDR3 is TGTGCCAGCAGTTACCCCGCCGGCGGCGCCTACAATGAG. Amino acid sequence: CASSYPAGGAYNE. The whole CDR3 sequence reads CASSYPAGGAYNEQFF.

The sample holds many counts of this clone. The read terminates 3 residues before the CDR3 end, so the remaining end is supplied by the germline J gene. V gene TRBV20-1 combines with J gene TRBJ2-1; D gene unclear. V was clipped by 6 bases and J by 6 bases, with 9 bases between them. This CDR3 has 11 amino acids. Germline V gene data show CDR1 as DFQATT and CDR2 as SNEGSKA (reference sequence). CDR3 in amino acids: CSATGVNEQFF. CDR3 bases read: TGCAGTGCCACTGGTGTCAATGAG.

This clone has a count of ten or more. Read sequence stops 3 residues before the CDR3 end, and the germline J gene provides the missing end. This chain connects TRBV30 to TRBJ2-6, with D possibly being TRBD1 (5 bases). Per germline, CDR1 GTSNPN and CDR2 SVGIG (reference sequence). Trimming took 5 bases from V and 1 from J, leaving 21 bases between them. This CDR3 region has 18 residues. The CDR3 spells CAWAPRGTAYSGANVLTF. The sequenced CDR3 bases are TGTGCCTGGGCCCCAAGGGGTACAGCGTATTCTGGGGCCAACGTC.

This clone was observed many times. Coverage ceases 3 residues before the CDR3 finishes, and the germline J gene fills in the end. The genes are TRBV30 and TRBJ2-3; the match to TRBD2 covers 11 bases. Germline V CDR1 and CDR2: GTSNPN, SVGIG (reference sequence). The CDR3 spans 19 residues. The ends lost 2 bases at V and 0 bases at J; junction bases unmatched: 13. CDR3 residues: CAWSRPTSGRRLSTDTQYF. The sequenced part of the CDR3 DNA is TGTGCCTGGAGTCGGCCTACTAGCGGGAGAAGGTTGAGCACAGATACG. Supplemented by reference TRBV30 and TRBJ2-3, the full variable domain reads SQTIHQWPATLVQPVGSPLSLECTVEGTSNPNLYWYRQAAGRGLQLLFYSVGIGQISSEVPQNLSASRPQDRQFILSSKKLLLSDSGFYLCAWSRPTSGRRLSTDTQYFGPGTRLTVL.

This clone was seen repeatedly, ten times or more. The sequenced CDR3 bases are TGCAGTGCTTACCTAGGTCCCCCATCCTACGAG. Amino acids: CSAYLGPPSYE. The complete CDR3 reads CSAYLGPPSYEQYF. The rearrangement links TRBV20-1 to TRBJ2-7; D gene unclear. The sequence runs out 3 residues before the end of the CDR3; the remainder is reconstructed from the germline J gene. The CDR3 has 14 residues. Germline values: CDR1 DFQATT, CDR2 SNEGSKA (reference sequence). V was cut by 5 bases and J by 1 base, with 15 bases left in between.

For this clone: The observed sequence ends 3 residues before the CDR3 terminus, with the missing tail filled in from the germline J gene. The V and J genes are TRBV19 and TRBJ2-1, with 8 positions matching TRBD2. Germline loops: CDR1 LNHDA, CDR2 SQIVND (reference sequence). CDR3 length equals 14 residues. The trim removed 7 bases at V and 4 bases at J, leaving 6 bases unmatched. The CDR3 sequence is CASKTSGLYNEQFF. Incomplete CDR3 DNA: TGTGCCAGTAAAACTAGCGGCTTGTACAATGAG.

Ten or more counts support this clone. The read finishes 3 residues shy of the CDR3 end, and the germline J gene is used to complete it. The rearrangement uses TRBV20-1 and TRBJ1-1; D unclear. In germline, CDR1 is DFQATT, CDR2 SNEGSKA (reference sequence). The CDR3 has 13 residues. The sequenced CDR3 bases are TGCAGTGCTAGAGAGCTAGCCGATCCCGGA. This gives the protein CSARELADPG. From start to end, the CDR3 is CSARELADPGAFF.

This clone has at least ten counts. The CDR3 here is CASSLSRTSGRAGDIQYF. CDR3 bases read: TGTGCCAGCTCGCTGTCTCGGACTAGCGGGAGGGCCGGGGACATT. The chain uses TRBV18 and TRBJ2-4; 15 nucleotides align to TRBD2. The sequenced fragment ends 3 residues before the CDR3 boundary, so the rest is inferred from the germline J gene. CDR1 is KGHSH, CDR2 LQKENI, per germline. Trimming cost V 6 bases and J 8 bases; bases outside gene matches: 14. This CDR3 comprises 18 residues.

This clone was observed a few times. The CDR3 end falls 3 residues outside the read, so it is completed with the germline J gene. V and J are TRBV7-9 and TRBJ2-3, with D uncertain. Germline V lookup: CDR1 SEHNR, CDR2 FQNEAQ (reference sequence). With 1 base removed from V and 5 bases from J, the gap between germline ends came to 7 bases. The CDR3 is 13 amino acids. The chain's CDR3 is CASSLGALDTQYF. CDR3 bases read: TGTGCCAGCAGCTTAGGGGCGTTAGATACG.

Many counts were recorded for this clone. The CDR3 here is CASSTGTGDVNEQFF. CDR3 bases read: TGTGCCAGCAGTACCGGGACAGGGGATGTTAATGAG. This chain links TRBV2 with TRBJ2-1; 10 bases align to TRBD1. The CDR3 goes on 3 residues after the read ends, and that part is filled in from the germline J gene. This CDR3 comprises 15 residues. J lost 7 bases, V lost 5 bases, and 8 bases had no gene match. Germline V gives CDR1 SNHLY, CDR2 FYNNEI.

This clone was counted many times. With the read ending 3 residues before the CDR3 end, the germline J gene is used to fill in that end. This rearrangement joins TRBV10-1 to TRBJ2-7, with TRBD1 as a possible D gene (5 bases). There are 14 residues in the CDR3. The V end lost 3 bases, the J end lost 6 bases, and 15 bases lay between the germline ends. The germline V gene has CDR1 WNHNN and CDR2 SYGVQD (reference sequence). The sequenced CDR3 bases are TGCGCCAGCAGTGAATTTGGCAGGGTTTCCGAG. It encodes CASSEFGRVSE. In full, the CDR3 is CASSEFGRVSEQYF.